This TCR beta chain originates from a study of cytomegalovirus exposure and HLA in healthy donors. Study findings and constraints: Most TCR sequences were rare, but some public TCRs occurred in many donors. Investigators reported 150 to 200 TCR beta chains as tied to cytomegalovirus. Specific recognition of CMV antigens was confirmed in vitro for a few chains (all CMV-associated).

Remarks on this clone: Antigen specificity is unknown.

Generated by immunoSEQ multiplex PCR, the TCRdb table keeps only in-frame clones and is missing some. Of 120,000 or so clones in the sample, around 87% are singletons; the top ten hold about 1.5%. The approximately 120-subject validation cohort, separate from the 666-subject first cohort, included the donors. V shed 0 bases and J shed 9 bases, with 6 bases lying between them. Per the germline V gene, CDR1 is LGHNA and CDR2 is YNFKEQ. This CDR3 has 13 residues. The chain uses TRBV4-2 and TRBJ1-6; no clear D. What was sequenced was PBMCs. This receptor was obtained from a woman aged 25 to 39 in good health and CMV-seropositive. The CDR3 loop is CASSQDGVSPLHF. Written as DNA, the CDR3 is TGTGCCAGCAGCCAAGACGGGGTTTCACCCCTCCACTTT.